One T cell receptor beta chain is described in this entry. This sample's time point: pre-sensitization, week 0. Treatment specified: therapeutic diphenylcyclopropenone sensitization with weekly scalp DPC. The authors extracted total RNA from unfractionated whole blood. The data were obtained in a study of human T cells and chemical hapten exposure. Study at large: Mostly female, the patients presented with alopecia areata, totalis or universalis.

V gave up 1 base and J gave up 5 bases, with 14 bases separating them. This CDR3 region has 15 residues. CDR1 is LGHDT and CDR2 is YNNKEL in the germline V gene (reference sequence). A single record per CDR3 protein comes from TCRdb applying MiXCR to the RACE reads. There are about 260,000 distinct CDR3 sequences in the sample; over 8% occur only once, and 2% to 3% lies in the top ten. The J gene is TRBJ2-5, the V gene TRBV3-1; no clear D. Material: whole blood, obtained in connection with sensitization to the hapten diphenylcyclopropenone (DPC). The TCR comes from a woman between 40 and 50 years old with alopecia areata. Some clones in this sample may be carry-over from other donors' samples. In nucleotides, the CDR3 is TGTGCCAGCAGCCAAGTAACCAGCCCCGCCGAGACCCAGTACTTC. Translating it yields CASSQVTSPAETQYF.